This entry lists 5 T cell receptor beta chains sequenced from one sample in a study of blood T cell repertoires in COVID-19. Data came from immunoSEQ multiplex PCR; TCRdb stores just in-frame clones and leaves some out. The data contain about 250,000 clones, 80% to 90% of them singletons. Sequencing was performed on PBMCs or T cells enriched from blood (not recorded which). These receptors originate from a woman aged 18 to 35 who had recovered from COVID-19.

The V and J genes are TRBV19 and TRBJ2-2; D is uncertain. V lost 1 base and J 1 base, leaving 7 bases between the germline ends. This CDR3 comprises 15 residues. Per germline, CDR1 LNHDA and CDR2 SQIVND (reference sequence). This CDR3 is CASSIAQLNTGELFF. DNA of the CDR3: TGTGCCAGTAGTATAGCCCAGTTGAACACCGGGGAGCTGTTTTTT.

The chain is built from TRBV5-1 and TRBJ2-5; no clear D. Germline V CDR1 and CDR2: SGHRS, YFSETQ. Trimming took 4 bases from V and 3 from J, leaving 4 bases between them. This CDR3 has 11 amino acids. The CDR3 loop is CASSAKETQYF. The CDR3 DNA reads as TGCGCCAGCAGCGCGAAAGAGACCCAGTACTTC.

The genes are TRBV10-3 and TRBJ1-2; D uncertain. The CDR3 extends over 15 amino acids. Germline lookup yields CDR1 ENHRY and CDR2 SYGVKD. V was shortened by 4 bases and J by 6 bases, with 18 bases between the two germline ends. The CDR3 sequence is CAISGQWIDYDGYTF. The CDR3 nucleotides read TGTGCCATCAGTGGGCAGTGGATAGACTATGATGGCTACACCTTC.

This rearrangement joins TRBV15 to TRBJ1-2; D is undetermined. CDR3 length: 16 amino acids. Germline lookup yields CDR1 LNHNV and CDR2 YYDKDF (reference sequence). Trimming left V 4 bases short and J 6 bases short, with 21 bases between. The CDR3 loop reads CATSTLARLGRDGYTF. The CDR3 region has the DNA TGTGCCACCAGCACCCTCGCCCGCCTGGGGAGGGATGGCTACACCTTC.

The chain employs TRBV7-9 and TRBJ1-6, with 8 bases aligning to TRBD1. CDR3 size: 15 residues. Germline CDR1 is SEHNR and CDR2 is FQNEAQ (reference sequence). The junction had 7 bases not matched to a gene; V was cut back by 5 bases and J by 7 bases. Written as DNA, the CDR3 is TGTGCCAGCAGCGGTCGACAGGGGACGAATTCACCCCTCCACTTT. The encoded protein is CASSGRQGTNSPLHF.